These 5 T cell receptor beta chains share one sample of origin, sequenced in a study of blood T cell repertoires in COVID-19. Some clones are missing from TCRdb's copy, which holds only in-frame ones; the method was immunoSEQ multiplex PCR. The data hold roughly 670,000 clones, with 80% to 90% observed a single time. The sample consisted of peripheral blood. These receptors originate from a woman under 30 with acute or convalescent COVID-19.

J is TRBJ1-3 and V is TRBV7-6, with unresolved D. Germline-derived CDR1 and CDR2 are SGHVS and FNYEAQ. The CDR3 runs 15 residues. Trimming took 5 bases from V and 3 from J, leaving 14 bases between them. CDR3 bases: TGTGCCAGCAGCCTGTCTGGGAGGTTTGGAAACACCATATATTTT. Its protein product is CASSLSGRFGNTIYF.

This chain joins TRBV7-8 and TRBJ2-1; 11 bases align to TRBD1. The CDR3 has 15 amino acids. The J segment lost 7 bases and the V segment lost 5 bases, leaving 7 bases of the junction unmatched. Germline assignment: CDR1 SGHVS and CDR2 FQNEAQ. The CDR3 sequence: CASSPGTGGENEQFF. CDR3 nucleotide sequence: TGTGCCAGCAGCCCAGGGACAGGGGGGGAGAATGAGCAGTTCTTC.

CDR3 bases: TGTGCCAGTTCAATTAATGGAGGGTATAATTCACCCCTCCACTTT. Its protein is CASSINGGYNSPLHF. The chain uses TRBV19 and TRBJ1-6; D is undetermined. Germline V gene sequence: CDR1 LNHDA, CDR2 SQIVND (reference sequence). V lost 8 bases, J lost 4 bases, and 15 bases lay in between. There are 15 residues in the CDR3.

The J gene is TRBJ2-6, the V gene TRBV24-1; no firm D call. The CDR3 totals 13 residues. In germline, CDR1 is KGHDR, CDR2 SFDVKD. V gave up 7 bases and J gave up 2 bases, with 5 bases separating them. CDR3 bases: TGTGCCACCAGCAGGACTGGGGCCAACGTCCTGACTTTC. Residues: CATSRTGANVLTF.

This clone showed up just once. This CDR3 is also generated by other DNA sequences in the sample. The chain combines TRBV4-1 with TRBJ1-1; maybe TRBD1 (5 bases). The CDR3 runs 13 residues. CDR1 is MGHRA and CDR2 is YSYEKL in the germline V gene. Between the trimmed V and J ends, which lost 3 bases and 5 bases, there was a span of 10 bases. CDR3 protein: CASSQGGSTEAFF. CDR3 bases: TGCGCCAGCAGCCAGGGGGGTTCAACTGAAGCTTTCTTT.